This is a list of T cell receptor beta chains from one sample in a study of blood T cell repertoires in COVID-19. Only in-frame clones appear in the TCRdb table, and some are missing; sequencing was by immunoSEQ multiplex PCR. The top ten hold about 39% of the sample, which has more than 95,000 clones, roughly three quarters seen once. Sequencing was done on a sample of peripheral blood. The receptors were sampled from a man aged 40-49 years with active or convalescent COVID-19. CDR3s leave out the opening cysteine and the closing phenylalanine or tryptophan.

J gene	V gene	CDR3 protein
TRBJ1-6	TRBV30	AWSAVFSPLH
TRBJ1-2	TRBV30	AWSETLWSHGYT
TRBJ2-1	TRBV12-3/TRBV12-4	ASSPGGGAPF
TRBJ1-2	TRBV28	ASSLGAVNYGYT
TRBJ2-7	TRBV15	ATSRGTDVYEQY
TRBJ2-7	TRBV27	ASSRTGSSYEQY
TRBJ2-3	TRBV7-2	ASRRLEDTQY
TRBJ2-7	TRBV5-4	ASSRTGGNYEQY
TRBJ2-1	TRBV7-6	ASSSSSTSGTVKGEQF
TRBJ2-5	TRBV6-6	ASSPWERRETQY
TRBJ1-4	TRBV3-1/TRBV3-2	ASSQLDRRNEKLF
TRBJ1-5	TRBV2	ASSSGAQPQH
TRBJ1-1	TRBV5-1	ASSFNRGNTEAF
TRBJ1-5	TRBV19	ASTLPGGQPQH
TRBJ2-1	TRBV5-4	ASSGGTSSYNEQF
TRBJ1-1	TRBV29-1	SVEVVGGDRVTEAF
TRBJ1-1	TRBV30	AWRGAGSTEAF
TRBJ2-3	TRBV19	ASSISAGGRTDTQY
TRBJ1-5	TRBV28	ASSTSGNSNQPQH
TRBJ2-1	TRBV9	ASSVAAGGIHEQF
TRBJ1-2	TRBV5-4	ASSPTGDYGYT
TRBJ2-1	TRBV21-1	ASPRPAGLAGGSNEQF
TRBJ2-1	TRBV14	ASSQRGGNEQF
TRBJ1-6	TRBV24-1	ATSDLWATYNSPLH
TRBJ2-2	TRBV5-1	ASSLGTGTGELF
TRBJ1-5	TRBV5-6	ASSLDRVNQPQH
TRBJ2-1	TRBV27	ASSSMVTTGTSDEQF
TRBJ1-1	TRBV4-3	ASSQEYNSRSIEAF
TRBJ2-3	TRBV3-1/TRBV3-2	ASSQDLRTTADTQY
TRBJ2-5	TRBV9	ASSPHSRGTQETQY
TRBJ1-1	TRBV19	ASSTDRMGNTEAF
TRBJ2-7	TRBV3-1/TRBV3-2	ASSQSSGTSGRSSYEQY
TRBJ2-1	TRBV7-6	ASSSALRGSYNEQF
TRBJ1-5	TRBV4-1	ASSQEPGIDQPQH
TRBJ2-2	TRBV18	ASSPPRVTNTGELF
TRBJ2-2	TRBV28	ASSPSGTGVHLTGELF
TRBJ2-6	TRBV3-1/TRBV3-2	ASSPGLAVVSGANVLT
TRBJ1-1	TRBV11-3	ASSFQGANTEAF
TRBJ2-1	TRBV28	ATSGLAGPKYNEQF
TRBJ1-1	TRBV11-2	ASSLERQNTEAF
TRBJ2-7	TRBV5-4	ASSLALGQGYEQY
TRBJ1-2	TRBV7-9	ASSTQGALDYGYT
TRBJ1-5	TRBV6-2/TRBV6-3	ASSYPTGPLSNQPQH
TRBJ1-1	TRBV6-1	ASSETENTEAF
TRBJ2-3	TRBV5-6	ASRQGGTDTQY
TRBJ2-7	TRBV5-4	ASSSLAEQY
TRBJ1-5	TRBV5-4	ASSLELAVDQH
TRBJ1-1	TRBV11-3	ASSLGQYMNTEAF
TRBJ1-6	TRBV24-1	ATSGPGYNSPLH
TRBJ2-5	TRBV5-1	ASSLGGAQETQY